These T cell receptor beta chains were read from a single sample in a study of shared clonotypes between healthy human individuals. Some clones are missing from TCRdb's copy, which holds only in-frame ones; the method was immunoSEQ multiplex PCR. This sample has approximately 2.3 million clones, with approximately 95% found just once. Sequencing input: naive CD4+ T cells from PBMCs. The receptors were gathered from a man younger than 35 in good health. Some clones in this sample may be carry-over from other donors' samples. Each CDR3 is given with its conserved first and last residue. Fields, in order: V gene, clone size, D gene, J gene, CDR3 protein, CDR3 DNA. D genes are given only for firm matches. Clone size is shown for a subset of rows, as once, few, many or a class of expanded clone.

TRBV7-9	NA	NA	TRBJ2-7	CATSSLGSGYEQYF	TGTGCCACTTCTTCCTTGGGGTCGGGCTACGAGCAGTACTTC
TRBV5-1	NA	TRBD2	TRBJ2-3	CASSLVSGSRTDTQYF	TGCGCCAGCAGCTTGGTTAGCGGGAGCCGCACAGATACGCAGTATTTT
TRBV27	NA	NA	TRBJ2-2	CASRPINTGELFF	TGTGCCAGCAGGCCGATTAACACCGGGGAGCTGTTTTTT
TRBV5-1	NA	NA	TRBJ1-1	CASSYIGGSIGTEAFF	TGCGCCAGCAGCTATATTGGGGGGTCAATTGGCACTGAAGCTTTCTTT
TRBV7-9	NA	TRBD1	TRBJ1-2	CASSLTGDYGYTF	TGTGCCAGCAGCCTTACAGGGGACTATGGCTACACCTTC
TRBV4-1	NA	NA	TRBJ2-5	CASSQLWAGVVETQYF	TGCGCCAGCAGCCAACTCTGGGCAGGGGTCGTAGAGACCCAGTACTTC
TRBV7-9	NA	TRBD1	TRBJ2-7	CASSSRPGGVYEQYF	TGTGCCAGCAGCTCAAGACCAGGGGGTGTCTACGAGCAGTACTTC
TRBV7-9	NA	NA	TRBJ2-3	CASSLILGVTQYF	TGTGCCAGCAGCTTAATTCTGGGCGTTACGCAGTATTTT
TRBV5-6	few	NA	TRBJ1-1	CASSLGRRWQEAFF	TGTGCCAGCAGCTTGGGCCGGAGATGGCAGGAAGCTTTCTTT
TRBV7-6	few	NA	TRBJ2-2	CASTGSGELFF	TGTGCCAGCACGGGGTCCGGGGAGCTGTTTTTT
TRBV2	NA	NA	TRBJ2-6	CASSRGYGANVLTF	TGTGCCAGCAGTAGGGGGTATGGGGCCAACGTCCTGACTTTC
TRBV5-1	NA	TRBD2	TRBJ2-7	CASSFGSSGASYEQYF	TGCGCCAGCAGCTTTGGTTCAAGCGGGGCCTCCTACGAGCAGTACTTC
TRBV5-8	NA	NA	TRBJ2-3	CASSLWGRMSTDTQYF	TGTGCCAGCAGCTTGTGGGGAAGGATGAGCACAGATACGCAGTATTTT
TRBV6-1	NA	NA	TRBJ1-6	CASSEHRESPLHF	TGTGCCAGCAGTGAACACAGGGAATCACCCCTCCACTTT
TRBV9	NA	NA	TRBJ2-1	CASSVAYTSSSYNEQFF	TGTGCCAGCAGCGTAGCTTACACAAGTTCTTCCTACAATGAGCAGTTCTTC
TRBV6-1	NA	NA	TRBJ1-3	CASSESLRRNLDTIYF	TGTGCCAGCAGTGAATCCCTTAGGCGGAACTTGGACACCATATATTTT
TRBV15	few	NA	TRBJ1-5	CATSSFPRGEGRQPQHF	TGTGCCACCAGCAGTTTCCCACGAGGCGAGGGGCGTCAGCCCCAGCATTTT
TRBV2	NA	TRBD2	TRBJ2-3	CASTGETGTSPSTQYF	TGTGCCTCCACAGGGGAAACCGGGACTAGCCCCAGTACGCAGTATTTT
TRBV18	NA	TRBD2	TRBJ2-1	CASSSGGRMNNEQFF	TGTGCCAGCTCGAGTGGCGGGAGGATGAACAATGAGCAGTTCTTC
TRBV7-9	NA	NA	TRBJ1-2	CASSRDIGHGYTF	TGTGCCAGCAGCCGGGACATTGGTCATGGCTACACCTTC
TRBV19	NA	NA	TRBJ1-2	CASSIGPPAGPYGYTF	TGTGCCAGTAGTATAGGCCCCCCCGCAGGACCCTATGGCTACACCTTC
TRBV7-2	NA	NA	TRBJ2-5	CASSLVGMKAETQYF	TGTGCCAGCAGCTTAGTAGGGATGAAGGCGGAGACCCAGTACTTC
TRBV27	NA	NA	TRBJ1-1	CASSLSSRVAFWEAFF	TGTGCCAGCAGTTTATCATCCAGGGTGGCCTTTTGGGAAGCTTTCTTT
TRBV28	NA	NA	TRBJ1-5	CASSTPLGQPQHF	TGTGCCAGCAGCACCCCCTTAGGGCAGCCCCAGCATTTT
TRBV25-1	NA	TRBD2	TRBJ2-2	CASSARTSGAGGELFF	TGTGCCAGCAGTGCCCGGACTAGCGGGGCGGGCGGGGAGCTGTTTTTT
TRBV19	once	NA	TRBJ2-7	CASRRAGTYEQYF	TGTGCCAGTAGAAGGGCCGGAACCTACGAGCAGTACTTC
TRBV29-1	NA	TRBD1	TRBJ2-1	CSANRGNEQFF	TGCAGCGCAAACAGGGGCAATGAGCAGTTCTTC
TRBV9	NA	NA	TRBJ2-5	CASSGLGIQRETQYF	TGTGCCAGCAGCGGATTAGGTATTCAGAGGGAGACCCAGTACTTC
TRBV2	NA	NA	TRBJ1-5	CASSELTGAQPQHF	TGTGCCAGCAGTGAGTTGACGGGCGCTCAGCCCCAGCATTTT
TRBV18	NA	NA	TRBJ2-7	CASSSVQGGEQYF	TGTGCCAGCTCGTCAGTACAGGGAGGGGAGCAGTACTTC
TRBV5-1	NA	NA	TRBJ2-5	CASSSSQTGIQETQYF	TGCGCCAGCAGCTCCAGCCAAACAGGGATCCAAGAGACCCAGTACTTC
TRBV10-3	NA	NA	TRBJ1-6	CAISPGPNSPLHF	TGTGCCATCAGTCCGGGGCCCAATTCACCCCTCCACTTT
TRBV28	NA	NA	TRBJ2-7	CASRTSKTGLASYEQYF	TGTGCCAGCAGGACCTCAAAAACGGGACTCGCCTCCTACGAGCAGTACTTC
TRBV18	NA	NA	TRBJ2-7	CASSPYDPNRHEQYF	TGTGCCAGCTCACCATACGACCCTAACCGGCACGAGCAGTACTTC
TRBV4-1	NA	TRBD1	TRBJ1-2	CASSQVRQGTGYTF	TGCGCCAGCAGCCAAGTAAGACAGGGGACTGGCTACACCTTC
TRBV11-2	NA	NA	TRBJ2-7	CASSFGTSVPYEQYF	TGTGCCAGCAGCTTTGGGACTTCGGTCCCCTACGAGCAGTACTTC
TRBV6-6	few	NA	TRBJ1-2	CASSQQGNYGYTF	TGTGCCAGCAGTCAACAGGGAAACTATGGCTACACCTTC
TRBV29-1	NA	TRBD1	TRBJ2-5	CSVVDTGGLETQYF	TGCAGCGTTGTTGATACAGGGGGCTTGGAGACCCAGTACTTC
TRBV27	NA	NA	TRBJ1-2	CASSPWGYGYTF	TGTGCCAGCAGTCCGTGGGGCTATGGCTACACCTTC
TRBV2	once	NA	TRBJ1-2	CASSETLPGTIGPTF	TGTGCCAGCAGCGAAACCCTGCCAGGGACCATAGGGCCCACCTTC
TRBV5-4	NA	TRBD2	TRBJ2-1	CASNLKISTSDNEQFF	TGTGCCAGCAACCTAAAGATAAGTACTAGCGATAATGAGCAGTTCTTC
TRBV28	NA	TRBD1	TRBJ2-6	CASSSHPGQGASGANVLTF	TGTGCCAGCAGTTCTCACCCGGGACAGGGGGCTTCTGGGGCCAACGTCCTGACTTTC
TRBV28	NA	TRBD1	TRBJ1-3	CASIPGGSSGNTIYF	TGTGCCAGCATCCCAGGGGGGAGCTCTGGAAACACCATATATTTT
TRBV15	NA	NA	TRBJ2-7	CATSRDGAYEQYF	TGTGCCACCAGCAGAGATGGCGCATACGAGCAGTACTTC
TRBV28	NA	NA	TRBJ1-4	CASSSGTTWGKLFF	TGTGCCAGCAGTAGCGGGACCACTTGGGGAAAACTGTTTTTT
TRBV4-1	NA	NA	TRBJ1-5	CASSHGGGNQPQHF	TGCGCCAGCAGCCACGGAGGGGGTAATCAGCCCCAGCATTTT
TRBV30	NA	NA	TRBJ1-2	CAWRSVAPVRDGYTF	TGTGCCTGGAGGTCGGTGGCACCGGTTAGAGATGGCTACACCTTC
TRBV2	few	NA	TRBJ1-5	CASKRTENQPQHF	TGTGCCAGCAAGAGGACCGAGAATCAGCCCCAGCATTTT
TRBV18	few	NA	TRBJ1-1	CASSSKGTEAFF	TGTGCCAGCTCTTCCAAGGGCACTGAAGCTTTCTTT
TRBV12-5	NA	NA	TRBJ2-7	CASGLVPPGPAYF	TGTGCTAGTGGTTTGGTCCCCCCGGGACCGGCGTACTTC
TRBV19	NA	NA	TRBJ2-3	CASSMVAGSTDTQYF	TGTGCCAGTAGTATGGTTGCGGGATCCACAGATACGCAGTATTTT
TRBV5-1	NA	TRBD1	TRBJ2-5	CASSRTGTGVQETQYF	TGCGCCAGCAGCCGTACCGGGACAGGAGTTCAAGAGACCCAGTACTTC
TRBV18	NA	TRBD1	TRBJ2-5	CASSRGQGALETQYF	TGTGCCAGCTCACGAGGACAGGGGGCTTTAGAGACCCAGTACTTC
TRBV6-5	NA	NA	TRBJ2-7	CASSYGPGDEQYF	TGTGCCAGCAGTTACGGGCCGGGAGACGAGCAGTACTTC
TRBV5-1	once	NA	TRBJ2-7	CASSVSGISYEQYF	TGCGCCAGCAGCGTCTCCGGGATTTCCTACGAGCAGTACTTC